These T cell receptor beta chains were read from a single sample in a study of cytomegalovirus exposure and HLA in healthy donors. The table came from immunoSEQ multiplex PCR; TCRdb's copy has only in-frame clones and leaves some out. The profile shows over 120,000 clones, nearly 90% of them singletons. The specimen was PBMCs. These TCRs come from a woman aged 18-35 years in good health and CMV-seropositive. Both conserved end residues are part of each CDR3. The D gene is left open where the match is weak. Size tells how often a clone was seen (once, few, many) or the class of an expanded clone, and some rows leave it out.

NA	TRBD1	TRBV6-5	TRBJ2-7	CASSPRTGYSYEQYF	TGTGCCAGCAGTCCCCGGACAGGGTACTCCTACGAGCAGTACTTC
once	NA	TRBV2	TRBJ2-1	CASSEWSEQFF	TGTGCCAGCAGTGAATGGAGTGAGCAGTTCTTC
NA	NA	TRBV4-1	TRBJ2-7	CASSQDKNSYEQYF	TGCGCCAGCAGCCAAGATAAAAACTCCTACGAGCAGTACTTC
NA	NA	TRBV15	TRBJ1-3	CATSSLLQIDSSGNTIYF	TGTGCCACCAGCAGCCTATTACAAATCGACAGTTCTGGAAACACCATATATTTT
NA	NA	TRBV19	TRBJ1-1	CATETENTEAFF	TGTGCCACTGAGACAGAGAACACTGAAGCTTTCTTT
once	NA	TRBV4-3	TRBJ2-1	CASSQGPAQNEQFF	TGCGCCAGCAGCCAGGGCCCGGCACAAAATGAGCAGTTCTTC
NA	TRBD2	TRBV5-1	TRBJ2-5	CASRTSGGLQETQYF	TGCGCCAGCAGAACTAGCGGGGGGCTACAAGAGACCCAGTACTTC
NA	NA	TRBV20-1	TRBJ2-1	CSGTFYNEQFF	TGCAGTGGCACATTTTACAATGAGCAGTTCTTC
few	NA	TRBV27	TRBJ1-2	CASMGGASFGYTF	TGTGCCAGCATGGGGGGAGCCTCCTTCGGCTACACCTTC
once	TRBD2	TRBV2	TRBJ2-1	CASSRLAHFSYNEQFF	TGTGCCAGCAGCCGACTAGCGCACTTCTCCTACAATGAGCAGTTCTTC
NA	NA	TRBV4-1	TRBJ2-7	CASSFRGGSSYEQYF	TGCGCCAGCAGCTTCCGCGGGGGCAGCTCCTACGAGCAGTACTTC
NA	NA	TRBV5-8	TRBJ2-3	CASSSYRLTDTQYF	TGTGCCAGCAGCTCCTACAGGTTAACAGATACGCAGTATTTT
few	TRBD1	TRBV9	TRBJ1-6	CASSARDRVLSPLHF	TGTGCCAGCAGCGCGAGGGACAGGGTGCTTTCACCCCTCCACTTT
once	NA	TRBV5-6	TRBJ1-4	CASSSLEDTSTNEKLFF	TGTGCCAGCAGCTCCCTCGAGGACACTTCAACTAATGAAAAACTGTTTTTT
NA	TRBD1	TRBV7-6	TRBJ1-3	CASSAGTASGNTIYF	TGTGCCAGCAGCGCCGGGACAGCCTCTGGAAACACCATATATTTT